The next 2 T cell receptor beta chains were all read from a single sample in a study of cytomegalovirus exposure and HLA in healthy donors. PCR used 60 Vbeta primers and 13 Jbeta primers. TCRdb's copy holds only in-frame clones and misses some; the assay was immunoSEQ multiplex PCR. The sample lists about 160,000 clones, just under 65% occurring once. Sequencing used PBMCs. The receptors shown here come from an older woman in good health and CMV-seropositive.

This chain links TRBV6-5 with TRBJ2-7, with 9 bases identical to TRBD1. The V gene's germline CDR1 is MNHEY and CDR2 SVGAGI. This CDR3 contains 15 residues. V lost 0 bases, J lost 6 bases, and 6 bases stayed unmatched. CDR3 amino acids: CASSYSGTGRSEQYF. The CDR3, as DNA: TGTGCCAGCAGTTACTCGGGGACAGGGAGGAGCGAGCAGTACTTC.

This clone has just one count. The junction departs from germline at one end; a sequencing error may be responsible. The chain links TRBV7-7 to TRBJ2-1; 8 bases agree with TRBD2. Germline CDR1 is SSHAT and CDR2 is FNYEAQ (reference sequence). This CDR3 contains 15 residues. CDR3 DNA sequence: TGTGCTAGCAGCCCCGGGACTAGGGGATACAATGAGCAGTTCTTC. Translated, it gives CASSPGTRGYNEQFF.